The clone carrying this T cell receptor beta chain was detected ten times or more. The antigen remains undetermined. The read ends 3 residues before the CDR3 terminus; that terminus is restored from the germline J gene. The sample originates from a study of T cell clonality in common variable immunodeficiency. The study's findings and limits: Fewer deletions and N-nucleotide insertions were reportedly seen in common variable immunodeficiency TCR beta sequences. TCRbeta clonality was increased in CVID versus healthy controls.

Donors gave roughly 4.5 to 9 ml heparinized peripheral whole blood. CVID and control samples used equivalent genomic DNA input. Using immunoSEQ multiplex PCR, the repertoire was profiled, and TCRdb retains in-frame clones only, with some absent. Recorded here are approximately 64,000 clones, none singletons. The CDR3 covers 16 residues. Germline trimming cut 6 bases from V and 4 bases from J; bases unmatched to any gene: 13. Germline lookup yields CDR1 DFQATT and CDR2 SNEGSKA (reference sequence). The chain combines TRBV20-1 with TRBJ2-2; 8 positions agree with TRBD1. Source material: peripheral blood mononuclear cells. This clonotype originated in a person aged 18 to 75 in good health. The CDR3 spells CSASTTLDRATGELFF. CDR3 DNA, as far as it was read: TGCAGTGCCTCGACCACGCTGGACAGGGCCACCGGGGAG.